Included here is one TCR beta chain sequence, with context. Its antigen remains unidentified. This entry comes from a study of shared clonotypes between healthy human individuals. Across the study: Samples came from two female and a few male donors aged 18 to 49. Findings of the study overall: In contrast to clonotypes shared by all four donors, non-shared clonotypes had lower generation probabilities. The study found about 5.1% of naive CD4 clonotypes shared across several donors. Sequencing depth was predicted to influence how clonotypes are shared among donors.

TCRdb's table, derived via immunoSEQ multiplex PCR, lists solely in-frame clones and lacks some. Of approximately 2.5 million clones in the sample, 93% were seen once. There are 15 residues in the CDR3. Trimming left V 6 bases short and J 2 bases short, with 14 bases between. Germline CDR1 MNHEY, CDR2 SVGAGI. This sequence originates from a man younger than 35 in good health. Some clones in this sample may be carry-over from other donors' samples. The rearrangement links TRBV6-5 to TRBJ2-1, with TRBD2 as a possible D gene (5 bases). The material sequenced was naive CD4+ T cells from PBMCs. Subset given: CD45RA+ positively selected. In nucleotides, the CDR3 is TGTGCCAGCAGAAGGGTCCTAGCAGCCTACAATGAGCAGTTCTTC. This encodes CASRRVLAAYNEQFF.